These T cell receptor beta chains were read from a single sample in a study of shared clonotypes between healthy human individuals. Produced via immunoSEQ multiplex PCR; TCRdb's table is partial and in-frame only. The data contain about 2.1 million clones, 93% of them seen just once; the ten biggest clones take up 1.5% to 2%. Sample: naive CD8+ T cells from PBMCs. The receptors were gathered from a man aged 18 to 29 in good health. Some clones in this sample may be carry-over from other donors' samples. Each CDR3 is given without its conserved first and last residue. Each record gives: CDR3 protein, J gene, V gene.

CDR3: ATSIDRGGINEKLF; J: TRBJ1-4; V: TRBV15
CDR3: ASSLNRRRNEKLF; J: TRBJ1-4; V: TRBV21-1
CDR3: ASSDADVPLSYEQY; J: TRBJ2-7; V: TRBV25-1
CDR3: ASSLSRGGRWNEQF; J: TRBJ2-1; V: TRBV4-1
CDR3: ASSSLGGADTQY; J: TRBJ2-3; V: TRBV5-4
CDR3: ASSLTGGNEQY; J: TRBJ2-7; V: TRBV27
CDR3: SVVSPLPNYGYT; J: TRBJ1-2; V: TRBV29-1
CDR3: ASSILYSNQPQH; J: TRBJ1-5; V: TRBV19
CDR3: ASSVATGWETQY; J: TRBJ2-5; V: TRBV9
CDR3: ASSAGDGAKNIQY; J: TRBJ2-4; V: TRBV27
CDR3: ASSLRGRMRELF; J: TRBJ2-2; V: TRBV28
CDR3: ASSLGQGVNQPQH; J: TRBJ1-5; V: TRBV28
CDR3: ASSLATGARAELF; J: TRBJ2-2; V: TRBV14
CDR3: ASSFGTSGRPGQETQY; J: TRBJ2-5; V: TRBV5-5
CDR3: ASSEGQGGTEAF; J: TRBJ1-1; V: TRBV27
CDR3: AWRRLIYEQY; J: TRBJ2-7; V: TRBV30
CDR3: ASSLVSGGSSSRGYT; J: TRBJ1-2; V: TRBV11-2
CDR3: ASRAPGGKYEQY; J: TRBJ2-7; V: TRBV5-1